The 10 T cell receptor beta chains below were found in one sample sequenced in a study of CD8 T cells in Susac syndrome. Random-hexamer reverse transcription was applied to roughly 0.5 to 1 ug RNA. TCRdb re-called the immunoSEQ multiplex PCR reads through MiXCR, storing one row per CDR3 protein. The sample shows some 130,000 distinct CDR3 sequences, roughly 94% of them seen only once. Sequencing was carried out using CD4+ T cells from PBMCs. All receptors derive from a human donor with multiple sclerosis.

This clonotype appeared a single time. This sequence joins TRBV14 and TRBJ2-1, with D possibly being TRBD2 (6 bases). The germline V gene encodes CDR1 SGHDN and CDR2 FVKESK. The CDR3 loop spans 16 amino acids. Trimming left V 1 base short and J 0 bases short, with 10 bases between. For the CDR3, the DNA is TGTGCCAGCAGCCAAGGGAGCGGGCCCTCCTACAATGAGCAGTTCTTC. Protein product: CASSQGSGPSYNEQFF. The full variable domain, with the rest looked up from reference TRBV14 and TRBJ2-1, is EAGVTQFPSHSVIEKGQTVTLRCDPISGHDNLYWYRRVMGKEIKFLLHFVKESKQDESGMPNNRFLAERTGGTYSTLKVQPAELEDSGVYFCASSQGSGPSYNEQFFGPGTRLTVL.

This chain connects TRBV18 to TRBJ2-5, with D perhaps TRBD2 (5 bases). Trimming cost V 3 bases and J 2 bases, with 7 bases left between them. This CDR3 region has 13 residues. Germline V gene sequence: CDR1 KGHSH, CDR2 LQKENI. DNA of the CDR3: TGTGCCAGCTCACCTAGCGTACAAGAGACCCAGTACTTC. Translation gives CASSPSVQETQYF.

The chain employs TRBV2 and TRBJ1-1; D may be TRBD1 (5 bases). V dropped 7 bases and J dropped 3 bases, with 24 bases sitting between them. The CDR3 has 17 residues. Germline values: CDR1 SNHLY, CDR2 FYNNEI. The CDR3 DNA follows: TGTGCCAGCACAGTACCGGGACTTCGCCTGGGGGACACTGAAGCTTTCTTT. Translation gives CASTVPGLRLGDTEAFF.

The DNA for the CDR3 is TGTGCCAGCAGCGGGACTGAGTACAATGAGCAGTTCTTC. Its protein product is CASSGTEYNEQFF. The genes are TRBV6-1 and TRBJ2-1, with D possibly matching TRBD2 (6 bases). The germline CDR1 and CDR2 sequences are MNHNS and SASEGT. The V and J ends lost 6 bases and 4 bases respectively, with 10 bases between them. The CDR3 is 13 residues long.

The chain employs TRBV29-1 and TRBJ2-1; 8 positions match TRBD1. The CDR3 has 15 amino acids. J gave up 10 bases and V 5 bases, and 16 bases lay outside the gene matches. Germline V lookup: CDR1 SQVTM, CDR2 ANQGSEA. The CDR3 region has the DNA TGCAGCGTTCGACAGGGGCTAGAAGGGGGCCGCGAGCAGTTCTTC. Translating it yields CSVRQGLEGGREQFF.

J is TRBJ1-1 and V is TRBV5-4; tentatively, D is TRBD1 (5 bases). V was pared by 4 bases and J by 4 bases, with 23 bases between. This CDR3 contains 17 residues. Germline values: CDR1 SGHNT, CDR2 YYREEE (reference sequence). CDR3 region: CASSPVQGKVWGTEAFF. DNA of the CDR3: TGTGCCAGCAGCCCCGTGCAGGGAAAAGTTTGGGGCACTGAAGCTTTCTTT.

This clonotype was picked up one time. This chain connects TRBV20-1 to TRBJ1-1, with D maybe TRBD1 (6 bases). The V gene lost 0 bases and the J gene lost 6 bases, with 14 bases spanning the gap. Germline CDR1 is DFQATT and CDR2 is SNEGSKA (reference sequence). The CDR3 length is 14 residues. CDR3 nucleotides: TGCAGTGCTAGAGATTTAACAACAGGGTCTGAAGCTTTCTTT. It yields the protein CSARDLTTGSEAFF.

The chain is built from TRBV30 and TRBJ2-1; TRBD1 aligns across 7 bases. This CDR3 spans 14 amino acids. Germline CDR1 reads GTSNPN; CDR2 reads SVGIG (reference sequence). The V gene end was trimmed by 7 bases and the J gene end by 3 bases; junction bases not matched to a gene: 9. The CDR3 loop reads CAFRRDSNYNEQFF. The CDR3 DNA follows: TGTGCCTTTCGCCGGGACAGCAACTACAATGAGCAGTTCTTC.

CDR3 sequence: CASSPPSWETQYF. Here the CDR3 DNA reads TGTGCCAGCTCACCACCCTCATGGGAGACCCAGTACTTC. The J gene is TRBJ2-5, the V gene TRBV18; D remains ambiguous. The germline V gene encodes CDR1 KGHSH and CDR2 LQKENI. The V end lost 0 bases, the J end lost 5 bases, and 7 bases lay between the germline ends. This CDR3 is built from 13 residues.

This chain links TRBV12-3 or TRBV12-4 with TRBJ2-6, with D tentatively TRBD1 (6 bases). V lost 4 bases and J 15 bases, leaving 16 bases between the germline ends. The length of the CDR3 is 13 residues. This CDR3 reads CASSSRQVAALTF. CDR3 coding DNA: TGTGCCAGCAGTTCCAGACAGGTGGCGGCCCTGACTTTC.